Presented here are 30 T cell receptor beta chains from one specimen sequenced in a study of blood T cell repertoires in COVID-19. Clones were read by immunoSEQ multiplex PCR, and TCRdb kept only the in-frame ones, dropping some. There are 140,000 to 150,000 clones in the sample; around 83% occur only once, and 8.9% lies in the top ten. The sequencing input was peripheral blood. These TCRs come from a young man with COVID-19, enrolled during active disease.

This chain connects TRBV29-1 to TRBJ2-7, with 8 positions matching TRBD1. Losses at the gene ends were 8 bases for V and 2 bases for J; bases not matched to a gene: 5. The CDR3 length is 12 residues. Germline CDR1 reads SQVTM; CDR2 reads ANQGSEA. The CDR3: CSSRTGTYEQYF. For the CDR3, the DNA is TGCAGCTCGAGGACAGGGACCTACGAGCAGTACTTC.

The chain employs TRBV27 and TRBJ2-1; D might be TRBD1 (5 bases). There are 12 residues in the CDR3. Looked up from germline, CDR1 is MNHEY and CDR2 is SMNVEV (reference sequence). With 10 bases removed from V and 5 bases from J, the gap between germline ends came to 12 bases. In DNA form, the CDR3 reads TGTGCCACCGGACAACTTAACAATGAGCAGTTCTTC. This encodes CATGQLNNEQFF.

The V call is TRBV19, the J call TRBJ2-1; a possible D gene is TRBD2 (5 bases). Trimming shortened V by 4 bases and J by 9 bases, and 22 bases separated the two germline ends. The CDR3 loop spans 16 amino acids. In germline, CDR1 is LNHDA, CDR2 SQIVND (reference sequence). Here the CDR3 DNA reads TGTGCCAGTAGTACCGCCGGGAACACGCGGATCTTTGAGCAGTTCTTC. Amino acids: CASSTAGNTRIFEQFF. Drawing the rest from reference TRBV19 and TRBJ2-1, the complete variable domain is DGGITQSPKYLFRKEGQNVTLSCEQNLNHDAMYWYRQDPGQGLRLIYYSQIVNDFQKGDIAEGYSVSREKKESFPLTVTSAQKNPTAFYLCASSTAGNTRIFEQFFGPGTRLTVL.

The chain links TRBV28 to TRBJ2-1, with D tentatively TRBD1 (5 bases). The CDR3 spans 12 residues. Germline loops: CDR1 MDHEN, CDR2 SYDVKM. V dropped 5 bases and J dropped 10 bases, with 12 bases sitting between them. DNA of the CDR3: TGTGCCAGCAGTCAAGGGGCCCGGGAGCAGTTCTTC. It translates to CASSQGAREQFF. Full variable domain (rest looked up from reference TRBV28 and TRBJ2-1): DVKVTQSSRYLVKRTGEKVFLECVQDMDHENMFWYRQDPGLGLRLIYFSYDVKMKEKGDIPEGYSVSREKKERFSLILESASTNQTSMYLCASSQGAREQFFGPGTRLTVL.

This chain links TRBV6-5 with TRBJ1-4, with 9 bases identical to TRBD1. This CDR3 is built from 16 residues. Germline trimming cut 1 base from V and 7 bases from J; bases unmatched to any gene: 7. In germline, CDR1 is MNHEY, CDR2 SVGAGI. The CDR3 is CASSYYSGQGGEKLFF. The CDR3 nucleotides are TGTGCCAGCAGTTACTATTCGGGACAGGGCGGTGAAAAACTGTTTTTT.

This chain connects TRBV7-2 to TRBJ2-7; 7 nucleotides align to TRBD1. The CDR3 is made up of 15 amino acids. V lost 5 bases, J lost 0 bases, and 7 bases stayed unmatched. The germline V gene encodes CDR1 SGHTA and CDR2 FQGNSA. In DNA form, the CDR3 reads TGTGCCAGCAGCCCCCGGGACAGACCCTCCTACGAGCAGTACTTC. The encoded protein is CASSPRDRPSYEQYF.

The rearrangement joins TRBV27 to TRBJ1-2; 8 bases fit TRBD1. With 6 bases clipped from V and 4 bases from J, the junction kept 16 bases outside the gene matches. The CDR3 extends over 17 amino acids. Germline V lookup: CDR1 MNHEY, CDR2 SMNVEV (reference sequence). This CDR3 is CASSSKQGGQAVYGYTF. In DNA, the CDR3 is TGTGCCAGCAGCTCGAAGCAGGGGGGACAGGCGGTCTATGGCTACACCTTC.

The V gene is TRBV28, the J gene TRBJ1-4; 7 bases match TRBD1. The V segment lost 7 bases and the J segment 7 bases; nucleotides outside the gene matches: 18. The germline gives CDR1 MDHEN, CDR2 SYDVKM. The CDR3 consists of 17 residues. CDR3 loop: CASTSFWGTTGTEKLFF. Written as DNA, the CDR3 is TGTGCCAGCACTAGTTTTTGGGGTACGACAGGGACTGAAAAACTGTTTTTT. Variable domain in full (rest from reference TRBV28 and TRBJ1-4): DVKVTQSSRYLVKRTGEKVFLECVQDMDHENMFWYRQDPGLGLRLIYFSYDVKMKEKGDIPEGYSVSREKKERFSLILESASTNQTSMYLCASTSFWGTTGTEKLFFGSGTQLSVL.

This clone was found once. The chain is built from TRBV19 and TRBJ2-7, with TRBD1 matching 7 bases. The CDR3 spans 13 residues. Germline lookup yields CDR1 LNHDA and CDR2 SQIVND (reference sequence). V lost 8 bases, J lost 0 bases, and 4 bases stayed unmatched. This chain's CDR3 is CASRDRSSYEQYF. Written as DNA, the CDR3 is TGTGCCAGTCGGGACAGAAGCTCCTACGAGCAGTACTTC. Variable domain in full (rest from reference TRBV19 and TRBJ2-7): DGGITQSPKYLFRKEGQNVTLSCEQNLNHDAMYWYRQDPGQGLRLIYYSQIVNDFQKGDIAEGYSVSREKKESFPLTVTSAQKNPTAFYLCASRDRSSYEQYFGPGTRLTVT.

V and J are TRBV7-9 and TRBJ2-1, with no clear D. This CDR3 region has 13 residues. Germline values: CDR1 SEHNR, CDR2 FQNEAQ (reference sequence). The V gene lost 1 base and the J gene lost 9 bases, with 10 bases spanning the gap. The CDR3 loop is CASSLGLRGEQFF. The CDR3 nucleotides read TGTGCCAGCAGCTTAGGTTTGCGTGGTGAGCAGTTCTTC.

V gene TRBV14 combines with J gene TRBJ2-1, with D possibly matching TRBD2 (6 bases). Trimming took off 3 bases at V and 9 bases at J, with 15 bases between the two ends. The CDR3 is 14 amino acids. Germline V gene data show CDR1 as SGHDN and CDR2 as FVKESK. The CDR3 spells CASSQLTGLGEQFF. The DNA for the CDR3 is TGTGCCAGCAGCCAGCTGACGGGACTCGGTGAGCAGTTCTTC.

Remarks on this clone: This sample also contains other DNA sequences that code for the same CDR3. The rearrangement uses TRBV27 and TRBJ1-5; possibly TRBD1 for D (6 bases). This CDR3 has 14 residues. The germline V gene encodes CDR1 MNHEY and CDR2 SMNVEV (reference sequence). Trimming removed 2 bases from V and 1 base from J, with 6 bases in between. This CDR3 is CASSLDRSNQPQHF. CDR3 in DNA: TGTGCCAGCAGTTTAGACAGGAGCAATCAGCCCCAGCATTTT.

This rearrangement joins TRBV4-2 to TRBJ2-7; TRBD2 agrees at 10 bases. CDR1 and CDR2 from the germline V gene are LGHNA and YNFKEQ. The junction had 2 bases not matched to a gene; V was cut back by 3 bases and J by 0 bases. The CDR3 runs 15 residues. The CDR3 nucleotides read TGTGCCAGCAGCCAGGAGCGGGAGGGCTCCTACGAGCAGTACTTC. The encoded protein is CASSQEREGSYEQYF.

This clone appeared a single time. The chain combines TRBV11-2 with TRBJ2-7; D not certain. The CDR3 covers 11 residues. Germline values: CDR1 SGHAT, CDR2 FQNNGV. Trimming left V 4 bases short and J 2 bases short, with 3 bases between. The CDR3 reads CASSSAYEQYF. The CDR3 DNA reads as TGTGCCAGCAGCTCCGCCTACGAGCAGTACTTC.

The genes are TRBV24-1 and TRBJ2-1; tentative D call: TRBD2 (5 bases). The CDR3 runs to 16 residues. Germline values: CDR1 KGHDR, CDR2 SFDVKD. Trimming cost V 1 base and J 4 bases, with 13 bases left between them. DNA of the CDR3: TGTGCCACCAGTGATTTAGGTCGGGGAGATTACAATGAGCAGTTCTTC. Translation gives CATSDLGRGDYNEQFF.

This rearrangement joins TRBV3-1 (or the pseudogene TRBV3-2) to TRBJ1-6; possible D gene TRBD1, 5 bases. The CDR3 has 13 residues. The V gene lost 4 bases and the J gene lost 14 bases, with 15 bases spanning the gap. Germline CDR1 LGHDT, CDR2 YNNKEL (reference sequence). The CDR3 DNA is TGTGCCAGCAGCCCAAATGGTGGAGGGGCCCTCCACTTT. Translated, it gives CASSPNGGGALHF.

The V call is TRBV5-1, the J call TRBJ2-1, with D possibly TRBD1 on 6 matching bases. V lost 0 bases and J lost 1, with 11 bases in between. Germline CDR1 SGHRS, CDR2 YFSETQ. The CDR3 is made up of 16 amino acids. CDR3 DNA sequence: TGCGCCAGCAGCTTGGGTCTAGGGGGTTCCTACAATGAGCAGTTCTTC. Its translation: CASSLGLGGSYNEQFF. Supplemented by reference TRBV5-1 and TRBJ2-1, the full variable domain reads KAGVTQTPRYLIKTRGQQVTLSCSPISGHRSVSWYQQTPGQGLQFLFEYFSETQRNKGNFPGRFSGRQFSNSRSEMNVSTLELGDSALYLCASSLGLGGSYNEQFFGPGTRLTVL.

The V call is TRBV27, the J call TRBJ2-3; 8 nucleotides match TRBD2. Trimming took 3 bases from V and 6 from J; bases not matched to a gene: 8. This CDR3 region has 15 residues. From germline, CDR1 is MNHEY and CDR2 SMNVEV (reference sequence). This CDR3 is CASSLSGLAGDTQYF. The CDR3 DNA follows: TGTGCCAGCAGTTTGTCCGGACTAGCTGGGGATACGCAGTATTTT.

The chain uses TRBV28 and TRBJ1-5, with D unclear. The V end lost 3 bases, the J end lost 5 bases, and 23 bases lay between the germline ends. There are 18 residues in the CDR3. Germline CDR1 MDHEN, CDR2 SYDVKM. This chain's CDR3 is CASSFQAPRSEGDQPQHF. CDR3 in DNA: TGTGCCAGCAGTTTCCAGGCGCCGCGTAGCGAGGGAGATCAGCCCCAGCATTTT.

This clone came up once. This rearrangement joins TRBV7-8 to TRBJ2-3, with 11 bases that match TRBD2. CDR3 length equals 17 residues. V lost 1 base to trimming and J lost 3 bases; unmatched junction nucleotides: 6. In germline, CDR1 is SGHVS, CDR2 FQNEAQ. DNA of the CDR3: TGTGCCAGCAGCTTAGGCGCGTCTAGCGGGAGGACAGATACGCAGTATTTT. Translation: CASSLGASSGRTDTQYF.

This chain connects TRBV10-3 to TRBJ1-2; TRBD1 matches at 7 bases. The CDR3 extends over 15 amino acids. The V segment lost 3 bases and the J segment 4 bases; nucleotides outside the gene matches: 8. Germline V gene data show CDR1 as ENHRY and CDR2 as SYGVKD. CDR3: CAISEQTGIGYGYTF. In nucleotides, the CDR3 is TGTGCCATCAGTGAACAGACAGGGATAGGCTATGGCTACACCTTC.

The chain has TRBV13 and TRBJ2-6; 8 positions agree with TRBD2. The CDR3 has 16 amino acids. Germline trimming cut 8 bases from V and 2 bases from J; bases unmatched to any gene: 8. CDR1 is PRHDT, CDR2 FYEKMQ, per germline (reference sequence). The CDR3 sequence is CASEAGGLAGANVLTF. The CDR3 DNA follows: TGTGCCAGCGAGGCGGGGGGATTGGCTGGGGCCAACGTCCTGACTTTC.

Here the CDR3 reads CASSSLGTSGTYEQYF. DNA for the CDR3: TGTGCCAGCAGTTCACTCGGGACTAGCGGGACCTACGAGCAGTACTTC. This rearrangement joins TRBV28 to TRBJ2-7, with TRBD2 matching over 13 bases. CDR3 size: 16 residues. Germline-derived CDR1 and CDR2 are MDHEN and SYDVKM. V lost 4 bases to trimming and J lost 2 bases; unmatched junction nucleotides: 5.

This chain joins TRBV12-2 and TRBJ1-1; the table's D call of TRBD1 was not tested on the DNA. TRBV12-2 corresponds to a pseudogene. CDR3 length: 14 amino acids. CDR3 sequence reads: CASRLGQGATEAFF. Written as DNA, the CDR3 is TGTGCAAGTCGTCTAGGACAGGGGGCCACTGAAGCTTTCTTT.

The chain couples TRBV7-2 to TRBJ2-1, with 11 bases that match TRBD2. CDR1 is SGHTA, CDR2 FQGNSA, per germline. The J segment lost 7 bases and the V segment lost 3 bases, leaving 5 bases of the junction unmatched. The CDR3 sequence is 15 residues long. CDR3 nucleotide sequence: TGTGCCAGCAGCTTTACTAGCGGGAGTAGGAATGAGCAGTTCTTC. Translation: CASSFTSGSRNEQFF.

J is TRBJ2-7 and V is TRBV3-1 (or the pseudogene TRBV3-2), with 14 bases matching TRBD2. The ends lost 5 bases at V and 6 bases at J; junction bases unmatched: 6. CDR1 and CDR2 from the germline V gene are LGHDT and YNNKEL (reference sequence). This CDR3 comprises 15 residues. The CDR3 region is CASSSRTSGRSEQYF. Written as DNA, the CDR3 is TGTGCCAGCAGCTCAAGGACTAGCGGGAGGTCCGAGCAGTACTTC.

J is TRBJ1-5 and V is TRBV28, with D tentatively TRBD1 (5 bases). The CDR3 extends over 15 amino acids. Trimming removed 6 bases at V and 1 base at J, with 13 bases between. Per germline, CDR1 MDHEN and CDR2 SYDVKM. DNA of the CDR3: TGTGCCAGCAGCGGACAAATGGGAAGCAATCAGCCCCAGCATTTT. It encodes CASSGQMGSNQPQHF.

V gene TRBV27 combines with J gene TRBJ1-1; TRBD1 agrees at 7 bases. The CDR3 is made up of 18 amino acids. Germline V lookup: CDR1 MNHEY, CDR2 SMNVEV (reference sequence). V was clipped by 8 bases and J by 0 bases; unmatched bases: 18. The chain's CDR3 is CASRGQAPGAAMNTEAFF. The DNA of the CDR3 is TGTGCCAGCCGCGGACAGGCGCCGGGTGCGGCCATGAACACTGAAGCTTTCTTT.

J is TRBJ1-1 and V is TRBV6-5; no firm D call. The CDR3 is 16 amino acids. The germline V and J ends were trimmed by 4 bases and 0 bases, with 15 bases remaining between them. Germline V gene lookup returns CDR1 MNHEY and CDR2 SVGAGI. The CDR3 DNA follows: TGTGCCAGCAGTTTCGCCCCAGAGACAATGAACACTGAAGCTTTCTTT. Protein: CASSFAPETMNTEAFF.

This clone was seen once. J is TRBJ1-1 and V is TRBV5-5, with 8 bases matching TRBD1. Germline assignment: CDR1 SGHKS and CDR2 YYEKEE (reference sequence). This CDR3 has 13 residues. J gave up 4 bases and V 4 bases, and 3 bases lay outside the gene matches. The CDR3 here is CASSLQGGTEAFF. Here the CDR3 DNA reads TGTGCCAGCAGCCTACAGGGGGGCACTGAAGCTTTCTTT.